The rows below give T cell receptor beta chains drawn from one sample of a study of OX40 agonist ivuxolimab in advanced cancers. Clones were read by immunoSEQ multiplex PCR, and TCRdb kept only the in-frame ones, dropping some. The table has about 79,000 clones, approximately 91% seen once. The specimen comprised CD4+ or CD8+ T cells sorted from blood, sampled in a trial of the OX40 agonist ivuxolimab. These receptors were collected from an adult with an advanced solid tumor such as melanoma, head and neck, liver or kidney cancer. CDR3s include the opening cysteine and the closing phenylalanine or tryptophan. The order of the fields is D gene, clone size, V gene, J gene, CDR3 DNA, CDR3 protein. D genes are given only for firm matches. The listing skips clone size in some rows; elsewhere it reads once, few, many or a size class.

-	-	TRBV27	TRBJ1-2	TGTGCCAGCAGTTTAAAGCAGGGTCTTGGCTACACCTTC	CASSLKQGLGYTF
TRBD2	-	TRBV27	TRBJ2-2	TGTGCCAGCAGTTCAAGGCTAGCGGAGGGGTACACCGGGGAGCTGTTTTTT	CASSSRLAEGYTGELFF
-	-	TRBV28	TRBJ2-7	TGTGCCGCCGGCGAATCCTACGAGCAGTACTTC	CAAGESYEQYF
-	-	TRBV10-2	TRBJ2-7	TGCGCCAGCAGCGGCTACGAGCAGTACTTC	CASSGYEQYF
TRBD2	few	TRBV7-3	TRBJ2-1	TGTGCCAGCAGCCCCGGGAGACTAGCGGGGCACAATGAGCAGTTCTTC	CASSPGRLAGHNEQFF
-	-	TRBV2	TRBJ2-5	TGTGCCAGCAGGACGGAGGGGACCCAGTACTTC	CASRTEGTQYF
TRBD1	-	TRBV28	TRBJ1-2	TGTGCCAGCAGTTCCGGGACAGGGAACATCTATGGCTACACCTTC	CASSSGTGNIYGYTF
-	-	TRBV25-1	TRBJ2-2	TGTGCCAGCAGTGGGCTGGGCTTCGGATCCACCGGGGAGCTGTTTTTT	CASSGLGFGSTGELFF
-	-	TRBV2	TRBJ1-2	TGTGCCAGCAGTCGCTTCGAGGGCTACACCTTC	CASSRFEGYTF
-	-	TRBV6-1	TRBJ2-7	TGTGCCAGCAGTGATAGGGGACGGCTAACGACCTACGAGCAGTACTTC	CASSDRGRLTTYEQYF
-	-	TRBV19	TRBJ2-7	TGTGCCAGTAAACTAGGACCGAGCTCCTACGAGCAGTACTTC	CASKLGPSSYEQYF
-	-	TRBV7-3	TRBJ1-1	TGTGCCTGCCGTCCTAGCGGCGTGAACACTGAAGCTTTCTTT	CACRPSGVNTEAFF
-	once	TRBV18	TRBJ2-5	TGTGCCAGCTCACCATCTGCTTTTATAGAGACCCAGTACTTC	CASSPSAFIETQYF
TRBD2	-	TRBV10-3	TRBJ2-3	TGTGCCACATCGACTAGCGGGATGGGAGATACGCAGTATTTT	CATSTSGMGDTQYF
-	-	TRBV7-9	TRBJ2-5	TGTGCCAGCAGCCTGCCCACAATTGGAGGTAGGGGGTACCAAGAGACCCAGTACTTC	CASSLPTIGGRGYQETQYF
TRBD1	-	TRBV6-4	TRBJ2-7	TGTGCCAGCAGCACCGACAGGGGCTACGAGCAGTACTTC	CASSTDRGYEQYF
TRBD2	-	TRBV6-6	TRBJ2-1	TGTGCCAGCAGTTACTCCCAGCGGGGAAACAATGAGCAGTTCTTC	CASSYSQRGNNEQFF
-	-	TRBV19	TRBJ1-2	TGTGCCAGTAGCAGTCTGGGGGGAAGTAACTATGGCTACACCTTC	CASSSLGGSNYGYTF
TRBD2	once	TRBV11-2	TRBJ2-7	TGTGCCAGCAGCTTAGGTCTGGGTTGGGGACTAGCGGGACCTGAGCAGTACTTC	CASSLGLGWGLAGPEQYF
-	few	TRBV7-9	TRBJ2-2	TGTGCCAGTAACGGGAAGAACACCGGGGAGCTGTTTTTT	CASNGKNTGELFF
-	-	TRBV5-1	TRBJ1-2	TGCGCCAGTGCCCCGGGGGGGGCGCCGGGAAGGAGCTATGGCTACACCTTC	CASAPGGAPGRSYGYTF
-	-	TRBV18	TRBJ1-1	TGTGCCAGCTCACTCGACCTAATGAACACTGAAGCTTTCTTT	CASSLDLMNTEAFF
TRBD1	-	TRBV7-9	TRBJ1-5	TGTGCCAGCAGCCCGCAGGGGGATCAGCCCCAGCATTTT	CASSPQGDQPQHF
-	-	TRBV19	TRBJ2-6	TGTGCCAGTAGACCTCCGACGGGAAGCTCTGGGGCCAACGTCCTGACTTTC	CASRPPTGSSGANVLTF
TRBD1	-	TRBV28	TRBJ1-5	TGTGCCAGCAGTTTTTCGGACAGGCGTAATCAGCCCCAGCATTTT	CASSFSDRRNQPQHF
-	-	TRBV6-1	TRBJ2-7	TGTGCCAGCAAATCCGGGGTCTACGAGCAGTACTTC	CASKSGVYEQYF
TRBD2	-	TRBV27	TRBJ2-1	TGTGCCAGCAGTTTGGGGCGGACTAGCGGGACCTCAATATATGAGCAGTTCTTC	CASSLGRTSGTSIYEQFF
TRBD2	-	TRBV7-2	TRBJ2-5	TGTGCCAGCAGCCCTAGCGGGAGCCGAGGGGGAGAGACCCAGTACTTC	CASSPSGSRGGETQYF
TRBD1	-	TRBV5-1	TRBJ1-2	TGCGCCAGCAGCTTGGCTGCAGGGGGTGAAATCTATGGCTACACCTTC	CASSLAAGGEIYGYTF
-	-	TRBV28	TRBJ2-7	TGTGCCAGCAGTTCCCCCGGGACAGGGTGGCGGGAGGTCTCCTACGAGCAGTACTTC	CASSSPGTGWREVSYEQYF
-	-	TRBV5-1	TRBJ1-5	TGCGCCAGCAGCTTGGGGGGGAAACAGCCCCAGCATTTT	CASSLGGKQPQHF
-	-	TRBV27	TRBJ2-7	TGTGCCAGCAGACTAAGAACTAGGACGGGCGAGCAGTACTTC	CASRLRTRTGEQYF
TRBD2	-	TRBV2	TRBJ2-3	TGTGCCAGCAGACCTACTAGCGGACGACCTCCGGGTACGCAGTATTTT	CASRPTSGRPPGTQYF
-	-	TRBV28	TRBJ2-1	TGTGCCAGCAGCTGGACCGCCCCTAGCATCGGGAATGAGCAGTTCTTC	CASSWTAPSIGNEQFF
TRBD2	-	TRBV15	TRBJ2-1	TGTGCCACCAGCAGGGGGCTAGCGGGAGAGTTGTCCTACAATGAGCAGTTCTTC	CATSRGLAGELSYNEQFF
-	-	TRBV10-3	TRBJ2-2	TGTGCCATCAGTGGGTTGGCGGGCACCGGGGAGCTGTTTTTT	CAISGLAGTGELFF
TRBD1	-	TRBV6-6	TRBJ2-1	TGTGCCAGCAGTTCGTGGACAGGGGTGGATGAGCAGTTCTTC	CASSSWTGVDEQFF
-	-	TRBV25-1	TRBJ2-5	TGTGCCAGCAGTGAACAGGGGTTACAGGGACGCGAGACCCAGTACTTC	CASSEQGLQGRETQYF
-	-	TRBV5-8	TRBJ1-2	TGTGCCACCCTCTGGATAGGGGTAATTGATGGCTACACCTTC	CATLWIGVIDGYTF
-	-	TRBV28	TRBJ1-4	TGTGCCAGCAGCTCATGGGGGAGTAATGAAAAACTGTTTTTT	CASSSWGSNEKLFF
TRBD1	-	TRBV5-1	TRBJ1-2	TGCGCCAGCAGCTCACCACTTGGACAGGGACCGGGCTATGGCTACACCTTC	CASSSPLGQGPGYGYTF
TRBD1	-	TRBV5-6	TRBJ2-7	TGTGCCAGCAGCTTGGGACAGGGTTTCGAGCAGTACTTC	CASSLGQGFEQYF
TRBD1	-	TRBV2	TRBJ2-5	TGTGCCAGCAGTGGCGCCAGGGGGTACCAAGAGACCCAGTACTTC	CASSGARGYQETQYF
-	-	TRBV6-1	TRBJ1-3	TGTGCCAGCAGTGCAGACAAGAATGGAAACACCATATATTTT	CASSADKNGNTIYF
-	-	TRBV27	TRBJ2-5	TGTGCCAGCAGTTTAATCGGGCTCGGAGAGACCCAGTACTTC	CASSLIGLGETQYF
TRBD2	-	TRBV7-2	TRBJ2-1	TGTGCCAGCAGCTTAAGTTCCAGCGGGATGTACAATGAGCAGTTCTTC	CASSLSSSGMYNEQFF
-	-	TRBV28	TRBJ2-7	TGTGCCAGCATCATAAACAGGGTGTCCTACGAGCAGTACTTC	CASIINRVSYEQYF
TRBD2	-	TRBV30	TRBJ2-2	TGTGCCTGGAGTGGTTACTTAGACTTAGCGGGAGGGCCTAGCACCGGGGAGCTGTTTTTT	CAWSGYLDLAGGPSTGELFF
-	-	TRBV19	TRBJ2-2	TGTGCCACTCGCGAGACAGTGATAACAACCGGGGAGCTGTTTTTT	CATRETVITTGELFF
-	-	TRBV6-1	TRBJ2-1	TGTGCCGGCGGACGGGGGCTAGATGAGCAGTTCTTC	CAGGRGLDEQFF
-	once	TRBV7-9	TRBJ2-5	TGTGCCAGCAGCTTAGAACCCCGGGAGACCCAGTACTTC	CASSLEPRETQYF
-	-	TRBV5-1	TRBJ1-1	TGCGCCAGCAGCTCGAAGGGGGAGGGCACTGAAGCTTTCTTT	CASSSKGEGTEAFF
-	-	TRBV28	TRBJ1-2	TGTGCCAGCAGTTTATTAGGGGATCGCTACACCTTC	CASSLLGDRYTF
TRBD2	-	TRBV5-4	TRBJ2-5	TGTGCCAGCGGACCAGCGGGAGAACGGGAGACCCAGTACTTC	CASGPAGERETQYF
-	-	TRBV7-9	TRBJ2-4	TGTGCCGCCCTCGGGGGTGGAAACATTCAGTACTTC	CAALGGGNIQYF
-	-	TRBV27	TRBJ2-3	TGTGCCAGCAGTTTAATGGCTAGCGCCACGCAGTATTTT	CASSLMASATQYF